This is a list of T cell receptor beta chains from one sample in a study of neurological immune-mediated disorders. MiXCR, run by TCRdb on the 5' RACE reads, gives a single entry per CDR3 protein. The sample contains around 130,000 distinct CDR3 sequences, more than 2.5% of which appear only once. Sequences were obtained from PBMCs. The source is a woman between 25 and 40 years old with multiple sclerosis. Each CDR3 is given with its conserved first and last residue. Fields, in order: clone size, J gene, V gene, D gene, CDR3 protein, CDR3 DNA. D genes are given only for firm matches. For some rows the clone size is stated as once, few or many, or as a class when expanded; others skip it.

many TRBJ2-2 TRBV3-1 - CASSGIGANTGELFF TGTGCCAGCAGCGGGATTGGCGCGAACACCGGGGAGCTGTTTTTT
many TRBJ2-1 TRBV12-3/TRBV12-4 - CASSLRADGEQFF TGTGCCAGCAGTTTAAGGGCTGACGGTGAGCAGTTCTTC
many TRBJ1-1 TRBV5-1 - CASSLLRGLNTEAFF TGCGCCAGCAGCTTACTACGGGGTTTGAACACTGAAGCTTTCTTT
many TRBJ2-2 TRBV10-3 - CAISDGQPNTGELFF TGTGCCATCAGTGATGGGCAGCCGAACACCGGGGAGCTGTTTTTT
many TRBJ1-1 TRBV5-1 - CASSLLGENTEAFF TGCGCCAGCAGCTTGTTGGGGGAGAACACTGAAGCTTTCTTT
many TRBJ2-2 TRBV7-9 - CASSLTVGTGELFF TGTGCCAGCAGCTTAACAGTGGGTACCGGGGAGCTGTTTTTT
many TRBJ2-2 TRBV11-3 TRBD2 CASSPPGLAGGAGELFF TGTGCCAGCAGCCCTCCGGGACTAGCGGGAGGTGCCGGGGAGCTGTTTTTT
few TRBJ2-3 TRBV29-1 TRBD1 CSGGQGSTDTQYF TGCAGCGGGGGACAGGGGAGCACAGATACGCAGTATTTT
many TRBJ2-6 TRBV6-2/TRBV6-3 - CASSRGNGANVLTF TGTGCCAGCAGCCGGGGGAATGGGGCCAACGTCCTGACTTTC
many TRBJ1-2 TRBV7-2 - CASSLFPTGRGGYTF TGTGCCAGCAGCCTATTTCCAACAGGGAGGGGAGGCTACACCTTC
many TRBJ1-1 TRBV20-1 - CSASRSNTEAFF TGCAGTGCTAGCAGGTCGAACACTGAAGCTTTCTTT
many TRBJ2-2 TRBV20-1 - CRVPNYNTGELFF TGCAGGGTCCCAAACTATAACACCGGGGAGCTGTTTTTT
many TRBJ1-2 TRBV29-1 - CSVQQNYGYTF TGCAGCGTTCAACAGAACTATGGCTACACCTTC
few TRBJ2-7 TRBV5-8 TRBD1 CASSTGTGWSYEQYF TGTGCCAGCAGCACAGGGACAGGGTGGTCCTACGAGCAGTACTTC
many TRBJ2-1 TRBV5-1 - CASSLNSMIEQFF TGCGCCAGCAGCTTGAACAGCATGATTGAGCAGTTCTTC
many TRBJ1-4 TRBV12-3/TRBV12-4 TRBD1 CASSLTGNEKLFF TGTGCCAGCAGCCTGACAGGGAATGAAAAACTGTTTTTT
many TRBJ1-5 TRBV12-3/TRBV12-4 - CASSPLRNQPQHF TGTGCCAGCAGTCCTCTCCGAAATCAGCCCCAGCATTTT
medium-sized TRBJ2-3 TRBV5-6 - CASSLVGHEAQYF TGTGCCAGCAGCTTGGTCGGGCACGAGGCGCAGTATTTT
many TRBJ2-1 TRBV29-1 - CSVEPPTLNEQFF TGCAGCGTTGAACCCCCGACCCTGAATGAGCAGTTCTTC
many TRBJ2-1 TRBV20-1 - CSASYGGSYNEQFF TGCAGTGCTAGTTACGGGGGATCCTACAATGAGCAGTTCTTC
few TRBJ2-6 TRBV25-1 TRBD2 CASSDQPSGNPAGANVLTF TGTGCCAGCAGTGACCAGCCTAGCGGGAATCCAGCTGGGGCCAACGTCCTGACTTTC
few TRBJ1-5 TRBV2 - CASGLATNSNQPQHF TGTGCCAGCGGCTTGGCCACAAACTCCAATCAGCCCCAGCATTTT
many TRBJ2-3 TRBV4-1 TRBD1 CASSQVVTGGRLSDTQYF TGCGCCAGCAGCCAAGTTGTGACAGGGGGTCGACTATCAGATACGCAGTATTTT
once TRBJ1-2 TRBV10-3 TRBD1 CATTGGVPVDGYTF TGTGCCACGACAGGGGGGGTGCCTGTGGATGGCTACACCTTC
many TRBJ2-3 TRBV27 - CASTPGEKGKADTQYF TGTGCCAGCACCCCAGGAGAGAAGGGCAAGGCAGATACGCAGTATTTT
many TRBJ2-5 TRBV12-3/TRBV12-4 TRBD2 CASRTGTSGIFETQYF TGTGCCAGCAGGACCGGGACTAGCGGGATATTCGAGACCCAGTACTTC
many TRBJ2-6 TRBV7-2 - CASSSPAPGANVLTF TGTGCCAGCAGCTCCCCTGCGCCCGGGGCCAACGTCCTGACTTTC
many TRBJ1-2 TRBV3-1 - CASSLGRGNGYTF TGTGCCAGCAGTCTCGGCAGGGGAAATGGCTACACCTTC
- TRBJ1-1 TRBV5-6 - CASSLAEGGGITEAFF TGTGCCAGCAGCTTGGCTGAGGGGGGAGGTATCACTGAAGCTTTCTTT
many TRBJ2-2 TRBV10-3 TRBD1 CAAQGAPSTGELFF TGTGCCGCACAGGGGGCCCCGAGCACCGGGGAGCTGTTTTTT
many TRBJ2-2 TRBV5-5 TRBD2 CASSLRLAGGANTGELFF TGTGCCAGCAGCTTGCGGCTAGCGGGAGGGGCGAACACCGGGGAGCTGTTTTTT
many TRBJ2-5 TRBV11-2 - CASSRGRSQETQYF TGTGCCAGCAGTCGGGGACGCAGTCAAGAGACCCAGTACTTC
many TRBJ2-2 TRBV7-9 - CASSFDWRNTGELFF TGTGCCAGCAGTTTTGACTGGAGAAACACCGGGGAGCTGTTTTTT
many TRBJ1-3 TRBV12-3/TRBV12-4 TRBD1 CASSFQGARNTIYF TGTGCCAGCAGTTTCCAGGGGGCCAGAAACACCATATATTTT
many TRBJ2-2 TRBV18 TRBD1 CASSPPGQATGELFF TGTGCCAGCTCACCTCCTGGACAGGCCACCGGGGAGCTGTTTTTT
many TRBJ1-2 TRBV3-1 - CASSPLTGVLYGYTF TGTGCCAGCAGCCCATTGACTGGGGTCCTCTATGGCTACACCTTC
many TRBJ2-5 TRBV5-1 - CASSLLYQETQYF TGCGCCAGCAGCTTGTTGTACCAAGAGACCCAGTACTTC
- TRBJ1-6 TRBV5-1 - CASSFGQGGNSPLHF TGCGCCAGCAGCTTTGGCCAGGGAGGTAATTCACCCCTCCACTTT
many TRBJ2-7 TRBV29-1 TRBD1 CSVDLEGQGAYEQYF TGCAGCGTTGATCTAGAGGGACAGGGGGCGTACGAGCAGTACTTC
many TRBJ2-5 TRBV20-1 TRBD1 CSAREGIRGTELKGKTQYF TGCAGTGCTAGAGAGGGGATTAGGGGGACAGAGTTGAAGGGGAAGACCCAGTACTTC
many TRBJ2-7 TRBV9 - CASSAGSLQGEQYF TGTGCCAGCAGCGCAGGGTCCTTACAGGGCGAGCAGTACTTC
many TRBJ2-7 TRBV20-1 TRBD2 CSARGLAGVEQYF TGCAGTGCTAGGGGACTAGCGGGAGTCGAGCAGTACTTC
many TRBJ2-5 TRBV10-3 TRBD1 CAVRDRGIQETQYF TGTGCCGTCCGGGACAGGGGAATCCAAGAGACCCAGTACTTC
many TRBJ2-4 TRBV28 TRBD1 CASRSTGGPNIQYF TGTGCCAGCAGATCGACAGGGGGGCCAAACATTCAGTACTTC
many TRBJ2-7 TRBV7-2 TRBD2 CASSLNGGSSYEQYF TGTGCCAGCAGCTTAAACGGCGGGAGCTCCTACGAGCAGTACTTC
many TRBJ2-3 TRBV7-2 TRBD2 CASSLSGSSTDTQYF TGTGCCAGCAGCCTTAGCGGGAGTAGCACAGATACGCAGTATTTT
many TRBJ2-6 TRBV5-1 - CASSLAGTASGANVLTF TGCGCCAGCAGCTTGGCAGGGACCGCCTCTGGGGCCAACGTCCTGACTTTC
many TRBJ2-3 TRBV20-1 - CSARKFARSSTDTQYF TGCAGTGCTAGAAAATTTGCGAGATCTAGCACAGATACGCAGTATTTT
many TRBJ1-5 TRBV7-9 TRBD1 CASSLEGAGNQPQHF TGTGCCAGCAGCTTAGAGGGGGCCGGCAATCAGCCCCAGCATTTT